Below are 18 T cell receptor beta chains sequenced from a single sample in a study of blood T cell repertoires in COVID-19. Clones were sequenced by immunoSEQ multiplex PCR, and TCRdb holds only the in-frame ones, with some missing. In the table there are more than 250,000 clones, more than 75% of which are singletons. The source material was peripheral blood. Every receptor here comes from a woman between 50 and 59 years old with acute or convalescent COVID-19.

The chain employs TRBV6-5 and TRBJ1-5; maybe TRBD1 (6 bases). CDR1 MNHEY and CDR2 SVGAGI come from the germline V gene. Trimming shortened V by 4 bases and J by 0 bases, and 10 bases separated the two germline ends. The CDR3 runs to 15 residues. This CDR3 reads CASSFGQYSNQPQHF. The DNA of the CDR3 is TGTGCCAGCAGTTTTGGACAGTATAGCAATCAGCCCCAGCATTTT.

The chain uses TRBV18 and TRBJ2-7; D ambiguous. Between the trimmed V and J ends, which lost 0 bases and 3 bases, there was a span of 6 bases. The CDR3 has 13 residues. Germline CDR1 is KGHSH and CDR2 is LQKENI. The CDR3 reads CASSPPPGYEQYF. DNA for the CDR3: TGTGCCAGCTCACCACCGCCAGGCTACGAGCAGTACTTC.

The chain is built from TRBV27 and TRBJ1-5, with 9 positions matching TRBD1. With V trimmed by 6 bases and J by 6 bases, 9 bases remained unmatched. The CDR3 loop spans 15 amino acids. The germline V gene has CDR1 MNHEY and CDR2 SMNVEV (reference sequence). CDR3 sequence: CASSSGTGRRQPQHF. The CDR3 DNA follows: TGTGCCAGCAGCTCCGGGACAGGGCGGCGTCAGCCCCAGCATTTT.

J is TRBJ2-5 and V is TRBV2; 11 bases agree with TRBD1. Germline V gene lookup returns CDR1 SNHLY and CDR2 FYNNEI. This CDR3 has 15 residues. V was clipped by 6 bases and J by 4 bases; unmatched bases: 7. The CDR3 sequence is CASRTSGTGGETQYF. The CDR3 DNA is TGTGCCAGCAGGACCTCCGGGACAGGGGGAGAGACCCAGTACTTC.

This clone was observed a few times. The V and J genes are TRBV28 and TRBJ1-6; D uncertain. Per germline, CDR1 MDHEN and CDR2 SYDVKM. V was trimmed by 3 bases and J by 9 bases, leaving 6 bases between them. The CDR3 consists of 12 residues. Here the CDR3 reads CASSLSRSPLHF. The CDR3 nucleotides are TGTGCCAGCAGTTTGAGTCGTTCACCCCTCCACTTT. Full variable domain (missing parts from reference TRBV28 and TRBJ1-6): DVKVTQSSRYLVKRTGEKVFLECVQDMDHENMFWYRQDPGLGLRLIYFSYDVKMKEKGDIPEGYSVSREKKERFSLILESASTNQTSMYLCASSLSRSPLHFGNGTRLTVT.

The CDR3 DNA sequence: TGCGCCAGCAGCTTGGGAAGCGAATACAATGAGCAGTTCTTC. Protein product: CASSLGSEYNEQFF. The V call is TRBV5-1, the J call TRBJ2-1; D is ambiguous. The germline gives CDR1 SGHRS, CDR2 YFSETQ. V lost 0 bases to trimming and J lost 4 bases, with 8 bases between them. The CDR3 runs to 14 residues.

The rearrangement links TRBV4-3 to TRBJ1-1, with a tentative D call TRBD1 (6 bases). The CDR3 totals 16 residues. Trimming removed 4 bases from V and 5 bases from J, with 20 bases in between. Germline V gene sequence: CDR1 LGHNA, CDR2 YSLEER. The CDR3 loop is CASSPTPEGGVTEAFF. DNA of the CDR3: TGCGCCAGCAGCCCCACCCCGGAAGGGGGAGTTACTGAAGCTTTCTTT.

The chain employs TRBV30 and TRBJ1-4; D uncertain. The V end was cut by 2 bases, the J end by 0 bases, with 7 bases between. This CDR3 region has 14 residues. Germline assignment: CDR1 GTSNPN and CDR2 SVGIG (reference sequence). The DNA for the CDR3 is TGTGCCTGGAGTAGCATCGCAACTAATGAAAAACTGTTTTTT. This encodes CAWSSIATNEKLFF.

V usage is TRBV24-1 and J usage is TRBJ1-4; tentatively, D is TRBD1 (5 bases). This CDR3 spans 12 amino acids. Trimming stripped 6 bases from V and 5 bases from J, with 6 bases between. Germline values: CDR1 KGHDR, CDR2 SFDVKD. Here the CDR3 DNA reads TGTGCCACCAGTTCAGGGAATGAAAAACTGTTTTTT. The encoded protein is CATSSGNEKLFF.

V is TRBV19 and J is TRBJ2-6; 11 bases are shared with TRBD1. Looked up from germline, CDR1 is LNHDA and CDR2 is SQIVND (reference sequence). J gave up 11 bases and V 5 bases, and 8 bases lay outside the gene matches. The CDR3 loop spans 15 amino acids. CDR3 bases: TGTGCCAGTAGTTTCCGGGACAGGGGGTACTACGTCCTGACTTTC. It translates to CASSFRDRGYYVLTF.

The rearrangement links TRBV5-1 to TRBJ1-4, with D uncertain. Per the germline V gene, CDR1 is SGHRS and CDR2 is YFSETQ. V shed 4 bases and J shed 2 bases, with 6 bases lying between them. The CDR3 consists of 13 residues. In DNA form, the CDR3 reads TGCGCCAGCAGCGGAGAGACTAATGAAAAACTGTTTTTT. Its translation is CASSGETNEKLFF.

The count of this clone is one. This chain uses TRBV5-6 with TRBJ2-2; no firm D call. This CDR3 has 13 amino acids. Per the germline V gene, CDR1 is SGHDT and CDR2 is YYEEEE. V was pared by 1 base and J by 5 bases, with 6 bases between. The CDR3 sequence: CASSLPQTGELFF. The CDR3 nucleotides read TGTGCCAGCAGCTTGCCCCAGACCGGGGAGCTGTTTTTT.

V is TRBV2 and J is TRBJ1-2; D not certain. Trimming took off 3 bases at V and 4 bases at J, with 12 bases between the two ends. There are 14 residues in the CDR3. Germline lookup yields CDR1 SNHLY and CDR2 FYNNEI. CDR3 protein: CASSEHPGSYGYTF. The CDR3 DNA follows: TGTGCCAGCAGTGAGCACCCGGGGAGCTATGGCTACACCTTC.

The V gene is TRBV5-1, the J gene TRBJ1-1; D unresolved. Germline V gene data show CDR1 as SGHRS and CDR2 as YFSETQ. The CDR3 has 14 residues. Trimming left V 3 bases short and J 1 base short, with 10 bases between. The CDR3 sequence is CASSSTRRNTEAFF. For the CDR3, the DNA is TGCGCCAGCAGCTCCACTAGAAGGAACACTGAAGCTTTCTTT.

This clone came up a few times. The CDR3 nucleotides are TGCGCCAGCAGTGAGTCGACTGGCAGGGCCCTCCAAGATTCCTACGAGCAGTACTTC. This translates into CASSESTGRALQDSYEQYF. V and J are TRBV10-1 and TRBJ2-7; tentative D call: TRBD1 (5 bases). V gave up 0 bases and J gave up 1 base, with 22 bases separating them. CDR3 length: 19 residues. CDR1 and CDR2 from the germline V gene are WNHNN and SYGVQD (reference sequence).

This clone was found many times. The CDR3 region has the DNA TGTGCCAGCAGCCCATCACTCCGGGACTTAGATGAGCAGTTCTTC. Its translation is CASSPSLRDLDEQFF. The rearrangement joins TRBV9 to TRBJ2-1, with TRBD2 as a possible D gene (6 bases). This CDR3 contains 15 residues. Germline V CDR1 and CDR2: SGDLS, YYNGEE. Trimming cost V 4 bases and J 8 bases, with 19 bases left between them.

This clone showed up just once. V usage is TRBV9 and J usage is TRBJ2-3; 9 positions agree with TRBD2. CDR1 SGDLS and CDR2 YYNGEE come from the germline V gene. V trimming: 6 bases; J trimming: 5 bases; junction bases outside the gene matches: 13. CDR3 length equals 16 residues. The CDR3, as DNA: TGTGCCAGCAATCTCCCGGGGCTAGCGGGAAGAGATACGCAGTATTTT. It is translated as CASNLPGLAGRDTQYF.

A few counts support this clone. The chain combines TRBV18 with TRBJ1-3, with 8 nucleotides matching TRBD1. CDR3 size: 16 residues. Trimming at V came to 3 bases and at J to 0 bases, leaving 4 bases not matched to a gene. CDR1 and CDR2 (germline): KGHSH, LQKENI. The CDR3 DNA follows: TGTGCCAGCTCACCGACAGGGGACGTCTCTGGAAACACCATATATTTT. Translating it yields CASSPTGDVSGNTIYF. The full variable domain, rest sourced from reference TRBV18 and TRBJ1-3, is NAGVMQNPRHLVRRRGQEARLRCSPMKGHSHVYWYRQLPEEGLKFMVYLQKENIIDESGMPKERFSAEFPKEGPSILRIQQVVRGDSAAYFCASSPTGDVSGNTIYFGEGSWLTVV.